Detailed here is one T cell receptor beta chain. Its binding antigen is unknown. Base qualities are not provided; no much larger clone lies one nucleotide away. The data derive from a study of blood T cell repertoires in COVID-19 (dated by TCRdb to 2018 to 2021). Turning to the overall study: The collaborator samples originated in the United States, Italy and Spain and spanned the acute and convalescent phases of COVID-19. Subjects who had been exposed to COVID-19, were actively infected with it, or had recovered from it provided the deeply sampled blood TCRbeta repertoires that made up the dataset. A freely available public database, intended as a resource for researchers studying the immune response to SARS-CoV-2, is where the repertoires were released. The samples were drawn from the first 160 participants of the ongoing ImmuneRACE study and from some 1,300 subjects provided by 6 global collaborators. The material from the prospective study consisted of cDNA or gDNA derived from T cells, B-cell-depleted T cells, or PBMCs. The sample metadata nearly always contained a de-identified subject ID, COVID-19 status, age in years and sex. Where available, HLA class I and class II types were taken from metadata supplied by the sample provider and were not determined by assay-based typing. Points the paper makes about the study in general: Clinical and demographic metadata were provided uncurated, with the amount varying by source and participant.

The immunoSEQ Assay, a bias-controlled multiplex PCR, was used to amplify TCRbeta CDR3 regions from genomic DNA. The source study handled its data this way. The number of nucleated cells in each sample was estimated by amplification of reference gene primers within the assay. To quantify the absolute abundance of each unique TCRbeta CDR3 rearrangement, sequence reads were collapsed and filtered. For each sample, productive Simpson clonality was calculated as the square root of Simpson's diversity index across productive rearrangements. This immuneACCESS table, as held by TCRdb, lists in-frame sequences with V and J called but not all clones. Of the missing ones, under half trace to an unresolved V gene in checked studies; the others have no known cause. Clone size and the V and J calls come from that table; the DNA yielded D and trimming. Counted in this sample were around 140,000 clones; roughly 90% of them appeared once. The ten largest clones represent roughly 2.2% of the sample.

Collaborating institutions collected whole blood in K2EDTA tubes following their own protocols. For TCRbeta analysis, collaborator samples were shipped as frozen whole blood, as isolated PBMCs, or as DNA extracted from either sample type. The V end gives up 3 bases and the J end 3 bases, leaving 6 bases in the junction not matched to a gene. The cysteine opens and the phenylalanine closes a CDR3 of 14 amino acids. Just the 42-base CDR3 DNA is kept, in frame starting at base 1. Per the germline V gene (reference sequence), DFQATT is the CDR1 and SNEGSKA is the CDR2. The receptor was derived from a man between 65 and 85 years old with active COVID-19. What was sequenced was peripheral blood. The chain is encoded by TRBV20-1 joined to TRBJ2-5, and 8 junctional nucleotides match TRBD2. The CDR3 region reads CSASPLSGEETQYF. The DNA sequence reads TGCAGTGCTAGTCCCCTTAGCGGGGAAGAGACCCAGTACTTC.